This TCR beta chain was sequenced during a study of blood T cell repertoires in COVID-19. Across the whole study: Sites across the United States, Italy and Spain contributed samples from acute and convalescent COVID-19.

This clone appeared a single time. Generated by immunoSEQ multiplex PCR, the TCRdb table keeps only in-frame clones and is missing some. The sample carries 230,000 or so clones, 84% recorded once. CDR1 and CDR2 from the germline V gene are LNHDA and SQIVND (reference sequence). V was pared by 1 base and J by 12 bases, with 15 bases between. There are 13 residues in the CDR3. The J gene is TRBJ1-1, the V gene TRBV19; D uncertain. The clonotype was recovered from a man aged 45-60 years with active or convalescent COVID-19. Specimen: peripheral blood. The CDR3 DNA is TGTGCCAGTAGTATAGCTTTTGGAGGGAGGACTTTCTTT. It yields the protein CASSIAFGGRTFF.